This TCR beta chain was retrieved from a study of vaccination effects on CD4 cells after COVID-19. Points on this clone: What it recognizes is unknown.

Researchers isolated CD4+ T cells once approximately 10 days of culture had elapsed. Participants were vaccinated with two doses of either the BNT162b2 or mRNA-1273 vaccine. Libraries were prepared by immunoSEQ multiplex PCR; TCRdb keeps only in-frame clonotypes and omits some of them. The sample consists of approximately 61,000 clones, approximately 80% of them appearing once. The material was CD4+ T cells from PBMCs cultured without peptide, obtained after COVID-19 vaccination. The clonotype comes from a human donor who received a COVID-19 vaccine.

In DNA form, the CDR3 reads TGTGCCAGCTCCCTCTTAGCCATCGGGGGGACAGGGGCATATCAGCCCCAGCATTTT. Amino acids: CASSLLAIGGTGAYQPQHF. The chain couples TRBV18 to TRBJ1-5; 10 nucleotides match TRBD1. J was trimmed by 5 bases and V by 6 bases; bases with no gene match: 19. This CDR3 has 19 amino acids. In germline, CDR1 is KGHSH, CDR2 LQKENI.